The present T cell receptor (beta chain) was sequenced within a study of CD8 T cells in ankylosing spondylitis. The CDR3 sequence is 15 residues long. In germline, CDR1 is SGHRS, CDR2 YFSETQ. The ends were cut back, 0 bases at V and 3 bases at J, with 13 bases in the middle. One entry per CDR3 protein results from TCRdb running MiXCR on the 5' RACE reads. The sample gives approximately 30,000 distinct CDR3 sequences, roughly 7.9% of which show up once; over 9.5% is in the top ten. This clonotype was seen at least ten times. This sequence was found in a male donor with ankylosing spondylitis or in good health (not recorded which). Material: blood, either unsorted or a sorted T cell fraction (not recorded which). The gene calls are TRBV5-1 and TRBJ2-7; weak D call: TRBD1 (6 bases). DNA for the CDR3: TGCGCCAGCAGCTTGGAATCTAACAGGGTCTACGAGCAGTACTTC. Translation: CASSLESNRVYEQYF.